This T cell receptor (beta chain) was sequenced for a study of T-cell reconstitution after alpha-beta-depleted transplantation in children. The ends were cut back, 0 bases at V and 3 bases at J, with 9 bases in the middle. The V gene's germline CDR1 is MNHEY and CDR2 SVGAGI. This CDR3 has 14 amino acids. This clonotype was observed a handful of times. Its antigen remains unknown. A library of TCRbeta sequences, prepared with unique molecular identifiers, was generated. TCRdb processed the PCR reads anew with MiXCR; each CDR3 protein has one entry. This table has about 830,000 distinct CDR3 sequences, roughly 15% appearing once. The study's findings and limits: Roughly two months post-transplant, alpha-beta T cells reportedly originated from several hundred graft clones that had expanded. Some patients owed their high day-60 TCRbeta diversity to surviving recipient T cells and thymic progenitors.

The chain employs TRBV6-5 and TRBJ2-7; D assignment may be TRBD1 or TRBD2 (6 bases each). The source of this sequence is a male patient aged 10 to 17 who had a stem cell transplant for acute lymphoblastic leukemia, so the T cells may come from the graft donor. Material: PBMCs, mostly from graft donor cells, obtained 360 days after TCRalphabeta/CD19-depleted stem cell transplant. CDR3 loop: CASSYSGGHYEQYF. The CDR3 nucleotides are TGTGCCAGCAGTTACTCGGGGGGCCACTACGAGCAGTACTTC.